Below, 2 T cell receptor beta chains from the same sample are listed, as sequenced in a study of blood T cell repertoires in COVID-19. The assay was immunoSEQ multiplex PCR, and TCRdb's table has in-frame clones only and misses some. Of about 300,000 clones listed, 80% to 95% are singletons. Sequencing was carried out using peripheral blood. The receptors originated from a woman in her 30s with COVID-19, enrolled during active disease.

The CDR3 coding sequence is TGTGCCTGGAGTGTAGGTAGCGGGGATACGCAGTATTTT. This translates into CAWSVGSGDTQYF. The gene calls are TRBV30 and TRBJ2-3; the match to TRBD2 covers 7 bases. CDR1 is GTSNPN, CDR2 SVGIG, per germline (reference sequence). The V and J ends lost 0 bases and 6 bases, in that order; junction bases with no gene match: 3. The CDR3 is 13 residues long.

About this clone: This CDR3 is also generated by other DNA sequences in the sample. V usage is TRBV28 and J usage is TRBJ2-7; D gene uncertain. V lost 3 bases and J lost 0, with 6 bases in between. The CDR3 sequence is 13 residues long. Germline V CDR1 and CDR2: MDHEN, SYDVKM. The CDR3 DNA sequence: TGTGCCAGCAGTTTGGGCCTCTCCTACGAGCAGTACTTC. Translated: CASSLGLSYEQYF.